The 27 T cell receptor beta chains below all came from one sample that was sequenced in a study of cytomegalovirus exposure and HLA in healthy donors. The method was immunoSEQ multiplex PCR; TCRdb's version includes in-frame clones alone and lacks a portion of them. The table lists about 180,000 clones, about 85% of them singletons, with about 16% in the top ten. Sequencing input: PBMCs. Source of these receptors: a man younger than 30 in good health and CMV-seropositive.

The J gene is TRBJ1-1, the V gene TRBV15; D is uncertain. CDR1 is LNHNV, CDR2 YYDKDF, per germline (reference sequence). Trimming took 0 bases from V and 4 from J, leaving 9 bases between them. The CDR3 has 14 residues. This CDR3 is CATSRDPGSTEAFF. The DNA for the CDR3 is TGTGCCACCAGCAGAGATCCGGGAAGCACTGAAGCTTTCTTT.

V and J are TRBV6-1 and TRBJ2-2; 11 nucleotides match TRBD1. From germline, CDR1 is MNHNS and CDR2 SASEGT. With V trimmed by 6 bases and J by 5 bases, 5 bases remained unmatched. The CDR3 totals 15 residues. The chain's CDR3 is CASRAGTGGTGELFF. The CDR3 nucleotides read TGTGCCAGCAGAGCCGGGACAGGGGGAACCGGGGAGCTGTTTTTT.

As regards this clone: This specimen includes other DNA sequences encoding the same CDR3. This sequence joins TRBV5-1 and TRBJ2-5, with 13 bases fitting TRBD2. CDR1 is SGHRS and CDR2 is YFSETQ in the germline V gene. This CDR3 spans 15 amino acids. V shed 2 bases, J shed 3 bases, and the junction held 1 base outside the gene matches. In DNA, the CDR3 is TGCGCCAGCAGCTTAGGGACTAGCGGGGAAGAGACCCAGTACTTC. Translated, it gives CASSLGTSGEETQYF.

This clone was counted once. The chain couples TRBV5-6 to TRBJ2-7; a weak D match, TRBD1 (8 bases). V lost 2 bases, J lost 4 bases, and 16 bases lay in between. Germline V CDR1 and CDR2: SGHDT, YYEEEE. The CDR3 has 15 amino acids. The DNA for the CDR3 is TGTGCCAGCAGCTTCCTCGGACAGGGAGGGTACGAGCAGTACTTC. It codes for CASSFLGQGGYEQYF.

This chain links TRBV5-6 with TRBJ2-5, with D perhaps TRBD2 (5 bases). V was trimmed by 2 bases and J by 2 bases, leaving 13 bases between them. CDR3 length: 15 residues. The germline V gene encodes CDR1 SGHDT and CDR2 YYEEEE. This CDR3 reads CASSFAGRTQETQYF. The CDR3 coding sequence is TGTGCCAGCAGCTTCGCCGGACGGACTCAAGAGACCCAGTACTTC.

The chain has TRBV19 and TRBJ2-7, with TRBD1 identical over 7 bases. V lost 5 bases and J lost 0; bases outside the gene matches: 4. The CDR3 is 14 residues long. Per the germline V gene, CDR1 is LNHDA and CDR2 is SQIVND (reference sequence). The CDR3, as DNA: TGTGCCAGTAGTCGGGACAGTCCCTCCTACGAGCAGTACTTC. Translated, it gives CASSRDSPSYEQYF.

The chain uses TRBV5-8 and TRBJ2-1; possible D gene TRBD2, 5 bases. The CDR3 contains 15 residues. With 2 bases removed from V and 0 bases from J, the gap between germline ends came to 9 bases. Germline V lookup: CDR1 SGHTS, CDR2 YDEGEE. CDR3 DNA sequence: TGTGCCAGCAGCTTATCGGGGTACTCCTACAATGAGCAGTTCTTC. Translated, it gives CASSLSGYSYNEQFF.

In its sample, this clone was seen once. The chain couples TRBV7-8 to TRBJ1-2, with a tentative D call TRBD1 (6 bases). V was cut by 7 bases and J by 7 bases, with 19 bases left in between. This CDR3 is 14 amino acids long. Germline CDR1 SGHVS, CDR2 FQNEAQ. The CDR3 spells CASTKETGGGGYTF. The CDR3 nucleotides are TGTGCCAGCACCAAAGAGACAGGTGGAGGTGGCTACACCTTC.

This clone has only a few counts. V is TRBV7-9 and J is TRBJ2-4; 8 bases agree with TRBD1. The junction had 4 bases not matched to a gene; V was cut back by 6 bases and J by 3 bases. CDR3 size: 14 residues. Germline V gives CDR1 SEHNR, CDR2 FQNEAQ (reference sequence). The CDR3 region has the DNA TGTGCCAGCAGGGCACAGGGGGTCAAAAACATTCAGTACTTC. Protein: CASRAQGVKNIQYF. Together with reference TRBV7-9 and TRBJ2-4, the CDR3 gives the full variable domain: DTGVSQNPRHKITKRGQNVTFRCDPISEHNRLYWYRQTLGQGPEFLTYFQNEAQLEKSRLLSDRFSAERPKGSFSTLEIQRTEQGDSAMYLCASRAQGVKNIQYFGAGTRLSVL.

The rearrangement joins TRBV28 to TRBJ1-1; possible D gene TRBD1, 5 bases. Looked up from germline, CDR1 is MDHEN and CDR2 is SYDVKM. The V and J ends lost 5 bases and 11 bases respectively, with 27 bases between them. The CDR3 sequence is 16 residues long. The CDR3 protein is CASSLSIEQVRKGAFF. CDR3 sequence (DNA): TGTGCCAGCAGTCTGTCAATCGAACAGGTCAGAAAGGGGGCTTTCTTT.

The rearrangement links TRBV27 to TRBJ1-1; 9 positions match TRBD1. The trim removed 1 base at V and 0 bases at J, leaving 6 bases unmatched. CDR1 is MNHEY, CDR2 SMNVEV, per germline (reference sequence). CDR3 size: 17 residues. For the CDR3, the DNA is TGTGCCAGCAGTTTATTAGGGGACAGGGCTCTGAACACTGAAGCTTTCTTT. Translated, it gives CASSLLGDRALNTEAFF.

CDR3 protein: CASSSRGAGGGNEQFF. DNA for the CDR3: TGTGCCAGCAGCAGTAGAGGGGCGGGTGGGGGGAATGAGCAGTTCTTC. J is TRBJ2-1 and V is TRBV9; D is perhaps TRBD2 (6 bases). The CDR3 extends over 16 amino acids. Trimming removed 4 bases from V and 7 bases from J, with 21 bases in between. Germline V lookup: CDR1 SGDLS, CDR2 YYNGEE. Filled out from reference TRBV9 and TRBJ2-1, the complete variable domain reads DSGVTQTPKHLITATGQRVTLRCSPRSGDLSVYWYQQSLDQGLQFLIQYYNGEERAKGNILERFSAQQFPDLHSELNLSSLELGDSALYFCASSSRGAGGGNEQFFGPGTRLTVL.

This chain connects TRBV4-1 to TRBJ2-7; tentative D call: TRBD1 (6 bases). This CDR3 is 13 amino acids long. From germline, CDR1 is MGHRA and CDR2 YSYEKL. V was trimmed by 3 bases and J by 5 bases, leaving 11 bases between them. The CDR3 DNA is TGCGCCAGCAGCCATCACAGGGAAGACGAGCAGTACTTC. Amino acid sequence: CASSHHREDEQYF.

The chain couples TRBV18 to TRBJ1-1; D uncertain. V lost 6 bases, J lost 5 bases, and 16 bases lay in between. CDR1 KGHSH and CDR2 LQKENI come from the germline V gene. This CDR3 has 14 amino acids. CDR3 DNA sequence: TGTGCCAGCTCCCTGACCCTGGGAGATACTGAAGCTTTCTTT. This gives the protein CASSLTLGDTEAFF.

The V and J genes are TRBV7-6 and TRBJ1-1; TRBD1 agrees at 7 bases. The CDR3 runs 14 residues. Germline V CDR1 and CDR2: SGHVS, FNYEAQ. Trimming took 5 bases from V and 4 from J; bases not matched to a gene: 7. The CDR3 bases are TGTGCCAGCAGCCCAGGGGGTCTCGGCACTGAAGCTTTCTTT. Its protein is CASSPGGLGTEAFF. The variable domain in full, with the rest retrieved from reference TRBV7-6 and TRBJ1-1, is GAGVSQSPRYKVTKRGQDVALRCDPISGHVSLYWYRQALGQGPEFLTYFNYEAQQDKSGLPNDRFSAERPEGSISTLTIQRTEQRDSAMYRCASSPGGLGTEAFFGQGTRLTVV.

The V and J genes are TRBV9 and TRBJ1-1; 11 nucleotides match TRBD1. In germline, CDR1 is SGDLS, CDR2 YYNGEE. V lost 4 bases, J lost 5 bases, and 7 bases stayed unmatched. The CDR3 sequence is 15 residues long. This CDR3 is CASSTRTGGITEAFF. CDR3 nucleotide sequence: TGTGCCAGCAGCACTCGGACAGGGGGCATAACTGAAGCTTTCTTT.

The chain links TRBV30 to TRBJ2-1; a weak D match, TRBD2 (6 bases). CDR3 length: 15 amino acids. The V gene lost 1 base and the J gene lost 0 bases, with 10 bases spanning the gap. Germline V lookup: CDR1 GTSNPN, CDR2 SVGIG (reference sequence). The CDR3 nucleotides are TGTGCCTGGAGTGGGGCGGGGAGCTCCTACAATGAGCAGTTCTTC. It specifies CAWSGAGSSYNEQFF.

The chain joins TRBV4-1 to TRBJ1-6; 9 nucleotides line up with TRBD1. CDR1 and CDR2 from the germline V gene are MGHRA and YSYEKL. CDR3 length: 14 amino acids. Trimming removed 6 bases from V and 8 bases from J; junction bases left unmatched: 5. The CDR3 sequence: CASRRTGEDSPLHF. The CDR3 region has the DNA TGCGCCAGCAGACGGACAGGGGAAGATTCACCCCTCCACTTT.

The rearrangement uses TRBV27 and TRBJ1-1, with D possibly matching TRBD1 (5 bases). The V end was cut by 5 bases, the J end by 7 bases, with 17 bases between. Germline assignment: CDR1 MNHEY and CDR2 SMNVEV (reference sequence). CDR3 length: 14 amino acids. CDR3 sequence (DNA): TGTGCCAGCAGTCCTCCCTGGGGGGGTAATGAAGCTTTCTTT. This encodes CASSPPWGGNEAFF.

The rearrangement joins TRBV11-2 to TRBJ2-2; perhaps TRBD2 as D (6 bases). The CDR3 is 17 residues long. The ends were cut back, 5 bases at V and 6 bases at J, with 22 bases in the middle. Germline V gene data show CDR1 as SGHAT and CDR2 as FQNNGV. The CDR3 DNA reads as TGTGCCAGCAGCCTTAATACGGGGACTTTCCCATCCGGGGAGCTGTTTTTT. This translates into CASSLNTGTFPSGELFF.

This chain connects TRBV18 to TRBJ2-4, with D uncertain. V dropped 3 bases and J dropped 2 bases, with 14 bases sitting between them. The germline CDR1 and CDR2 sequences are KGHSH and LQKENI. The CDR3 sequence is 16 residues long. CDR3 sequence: CASSPGPANSKNIQYF. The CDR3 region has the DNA TGTGCCAGCTCACCGGGCCCAGCTAATTCCAAAAACATTCAGTACTTC.

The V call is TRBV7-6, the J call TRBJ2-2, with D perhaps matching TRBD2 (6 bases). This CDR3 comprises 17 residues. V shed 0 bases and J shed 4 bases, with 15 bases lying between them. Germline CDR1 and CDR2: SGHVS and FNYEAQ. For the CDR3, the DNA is TGTGCCAGCAGCTTAGCATCGGGGGTACGCGTCACCGGGGAGCTGTTTTTT. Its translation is CASSLASGVRVTGELFF.

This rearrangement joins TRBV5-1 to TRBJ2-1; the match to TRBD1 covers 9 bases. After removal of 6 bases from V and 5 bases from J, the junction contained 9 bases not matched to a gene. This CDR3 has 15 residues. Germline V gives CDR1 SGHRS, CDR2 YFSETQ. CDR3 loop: CASTEAGQGHNEQFF. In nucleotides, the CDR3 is TGCGCCAGCACCGAAGCGGGACAGGGACACAATGAGCAGTTCTTC.

This CDR3 is CASSLAVGTGANVLTF. CDR3 DNA: TGTGCCAGCAGCTTGGCTGTCGGGACTGGGGCCAACGTCCTGACTTTC. This chain uses TRBV5-8 with TRBJ2-6, with D tentatively TRBD2 (5 bases). CDR3 size: 16 residues. Between the trimmed V and J ends, which lost 0 bases and 2 bases, there was a span of 9 bases. Germline values: CDR1 SGHTS, CDR2 YDEGEE.

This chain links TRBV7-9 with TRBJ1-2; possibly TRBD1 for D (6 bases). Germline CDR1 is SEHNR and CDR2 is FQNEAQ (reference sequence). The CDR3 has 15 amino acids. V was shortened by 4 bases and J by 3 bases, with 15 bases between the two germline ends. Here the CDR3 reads CASSSLEQGHYGYTF. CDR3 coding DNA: TGTGCCAGCAGCTCTCTAGAACAGGGTCACTATGGCTACACCTTC. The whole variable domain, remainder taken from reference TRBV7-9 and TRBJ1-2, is DTGVSQNPRHKITKRGQNVTFRCDPISEHNRLYWYRQTLGQGPEFLTYFQNEAQLEKSRLLSDRFSAERPKGSFSTLEIQRTEQGDSAMYLCASSSLEQGHYGYTFGSGTRLTVV.

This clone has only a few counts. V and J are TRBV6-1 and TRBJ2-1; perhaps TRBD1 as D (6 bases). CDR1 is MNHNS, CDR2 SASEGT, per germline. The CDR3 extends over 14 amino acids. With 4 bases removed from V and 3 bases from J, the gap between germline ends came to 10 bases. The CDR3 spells CASSGRQVYNEQFF. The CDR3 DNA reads TGTGCCAGCAGTGGTCGACAGGTCTACAATGAGCAGTTCTTC.

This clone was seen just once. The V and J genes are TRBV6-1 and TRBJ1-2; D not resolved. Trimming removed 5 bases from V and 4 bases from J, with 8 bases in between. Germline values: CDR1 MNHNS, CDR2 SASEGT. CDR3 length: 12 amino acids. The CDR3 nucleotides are TGTGCCAGCAGTAGAAGCTCCTATGGCTACACCTTC. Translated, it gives CASSRSSYGYTF.